This TCR beta chain was identified in a study of T cells in Graves' hyperthyroidism and ophthalmopathy. Looked up from germline, CDR1 is SGHRS and CDR2 is YFSETQ. The CDR3 is made up of 15 amino acids. Trimming removed 2 bases from V and 7 bases from J, with 15 bases in between. Exclusions: uncontrolled infection, other autoimmune disease, pregnancy, lactation. Clinical symptoms, serum thyroxine, TRAb, thyroid ultrasound and orbital computed tomography established diagnosis. Amplification yielded TCR beta CDR3 regions, with RNA transcripts as the source. The study used the HTBI primer set for a first-round RT-PCR of the TCR CDR3. TCRdb reprocessed the multiplex PCR reads with MiXCR, giving one entry per CDR3 protein. Of 450,000 to 700,000 distinct CDR3 sequences listed, 40% to 55% are singletons.

Input material: peripheral blood or thyroid tissue (not recorded which). This TCR was sampled from an adult woman with Graves' disease, either hyperthyroidism or ophthalmopathy (not recorded which). This sequence joins TRBV5-1 and TRBJ1-4; the D is unclear. The CDR3 DNA reads as TGCGCCAGCAGCTTTTCTCGACTAGCGGGTGAAAAACTGTTTTTT. It is translated as CASSFSRLAGEKLFF.